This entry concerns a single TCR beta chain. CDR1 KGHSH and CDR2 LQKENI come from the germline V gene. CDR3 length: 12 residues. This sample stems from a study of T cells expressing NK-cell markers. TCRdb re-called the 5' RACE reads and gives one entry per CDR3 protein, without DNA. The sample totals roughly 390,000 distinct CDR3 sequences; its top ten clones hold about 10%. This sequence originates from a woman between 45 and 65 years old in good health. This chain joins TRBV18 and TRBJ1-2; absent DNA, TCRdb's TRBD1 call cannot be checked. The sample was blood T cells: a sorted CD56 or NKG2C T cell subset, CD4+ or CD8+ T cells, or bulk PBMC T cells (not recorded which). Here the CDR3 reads CASSRGARGYTF.